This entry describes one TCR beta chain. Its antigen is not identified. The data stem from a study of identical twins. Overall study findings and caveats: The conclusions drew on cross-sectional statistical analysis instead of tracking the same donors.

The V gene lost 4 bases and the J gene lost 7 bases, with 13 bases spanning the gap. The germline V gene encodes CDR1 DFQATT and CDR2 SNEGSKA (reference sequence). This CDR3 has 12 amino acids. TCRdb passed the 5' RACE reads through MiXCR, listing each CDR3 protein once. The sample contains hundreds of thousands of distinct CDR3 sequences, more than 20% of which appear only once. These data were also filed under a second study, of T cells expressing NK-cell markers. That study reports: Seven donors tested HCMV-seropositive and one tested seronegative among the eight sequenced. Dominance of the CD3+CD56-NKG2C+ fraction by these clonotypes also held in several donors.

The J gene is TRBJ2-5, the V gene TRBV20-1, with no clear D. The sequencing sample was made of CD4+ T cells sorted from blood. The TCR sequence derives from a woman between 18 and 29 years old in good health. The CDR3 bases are TGCAGTGCTAAGATCGCCCAAAGGACCCAGTACTTC. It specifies CSAKIAQRTQYF.